This TCR beta chain is from a study of OX40 agonist ivuxolimab in advanced cancers. Study summary: The treatment was a fully human IgG2 OX40 agonist, ivuxolimab.

Here immunoSEQ multiplex PCR was the method, and the copy in TCRdb shows in-frame clones only, minus some. The table has 75,000 to 100,000 clones, 90% to 95% seen once. The CDR3 covers 13 residues. Germline CDR1 and CDR2: SNHLY and FYNNEI. The V end was cut by 3 bases, the J end by 4 bases, with 7 bases between. Sequenced material: CD4+ or CD8+ T cells sorted from blood, taken in a trial of the OX40 agonist ivuxolimab. The clonotype comes from an adult with an advanced solid tumor such as melanoma, head and neck, liver or kidney cancer. V gene TRBV2 combines with J gene TRBJ1-3; weak D call: TRBD1 (6 bases). The CDR3 sequence is CASSEGTGNTIYF. Written as DNA, the CDR3 is TGTGCCAGCAGTGAGGGGACAGGAAACACCATATATTTT.